The clone carrying this T cell receptor (beta chain) was observed many times. The data derive from a study of T-cell reconstitution after alpha-beta-depleted transplantation in children. V gave up 1 base and J gave up 8 bases, with 9 bases separating them. Per the germline V gene, CDR1 is SGHDN and CDR2 is FVKESK. This CDR3 is built from 13 residues. Unique molecular identifiers were used in preparing the TCRbeta library. Each CDR3 protein gets one entry after TCRdb re-called the PCR reads with MiXCR. Of fewer than 550,000 distinct CDR3 sequences listed, about a tenth are singletons. The chain links TRBV14 to TRBJ2-1, with D unclear. The TCR originated in a human donor who donated a stem cell graft to a child with acute myeloid leukemia. Sample: PBMCs from the stem cell graft donor, taken from the stem cell graft. CDR3 coding DNA: TGTGCCAGCAGCCAAGGACCCGAAGATGAGCAGTTCTTC. This gives the protein CASSQGPEDEQFF.